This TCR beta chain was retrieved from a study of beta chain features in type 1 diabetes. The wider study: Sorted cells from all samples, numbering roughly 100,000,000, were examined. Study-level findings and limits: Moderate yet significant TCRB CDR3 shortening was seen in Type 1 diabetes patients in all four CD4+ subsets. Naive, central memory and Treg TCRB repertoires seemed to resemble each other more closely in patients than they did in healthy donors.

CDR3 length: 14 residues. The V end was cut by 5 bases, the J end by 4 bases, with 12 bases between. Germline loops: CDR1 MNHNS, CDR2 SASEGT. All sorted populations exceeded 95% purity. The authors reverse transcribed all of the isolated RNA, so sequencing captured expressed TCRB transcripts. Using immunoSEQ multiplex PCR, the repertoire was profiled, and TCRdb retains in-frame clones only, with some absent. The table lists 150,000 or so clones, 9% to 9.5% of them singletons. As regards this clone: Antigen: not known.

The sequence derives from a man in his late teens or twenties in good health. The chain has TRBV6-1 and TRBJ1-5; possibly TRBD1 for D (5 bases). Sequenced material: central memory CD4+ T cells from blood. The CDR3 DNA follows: TGTGCCAGCAGTTTAGCGGGGGGAAATCAGCCCCAGCATTTT. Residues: CASSLAGGNQPQHF.